Listed here are 30 T cell receptor beta chains from one sample, sequenced in a study of control samples from healthy donors and cancer patients. Clones were read by immunoSEQ multiplex PCR, and TCRdb kept only the in-frame ones, dropping some. This sample has about 130,000 clones, with around 93% found just once. Specimen: blood. Every receptor here comes from a man between 18 and 29 years old in good health.

The chain uses TRBV25-1 and TRBJ2-3; D perhaps matches TRBD1 (6 bases). This CDR3 has 15 amino acids. Trimming left V 3 bases short and J 2 bases short, with 12 bases between. Looked up from germline, CDR1 is MGHDK and CDR2 is SYGVNS. The CDR3 protein is CASSDLDSYTDTQYF. For the CDR3, the DNA is TGTGCCAGCAGTGACCTGGACAGTTACACAGATACGCAGTATTTT. The full variable domain, its missing parts supplied by reference TRBV25-1 and TRBJ2-3, is EADIYQTPRYLVIGTGKKITLECSQTMGHDKMYWYQQDPGMELHLIHYSYGVNSTEKGDLSSESTVSRIRTEHFPLTLESARPSHTSQYLCASSDLDSYTDTQYFGPGTRLTVL.

V is TRBV7-2 and J is TRBJ2-3; 10 bases fit TRBD1. The J segment lost 4 bases and the V segment lost 5 bases, leaving 12 bases of the junction unmatched. The CDR3 sequence is 17 residues long. Germline V gene sequence: CDR1 SGHTA, CDR2 FQGNSA. CDR3 sequence: CASSPRSGQGTADTQYF. The DNA for the CDR3 is TGTGCCAGCAGCCCCCGCTCGGGACAGGGGACCGCAGATACGCAGTATTTT.

The chain combines TRBV7-9 with TRBJ2-3; unclear D gene. Trimming left V 5 bases short and J 0 bases short, with 12 bases between. CDR3 length: 15 amino acids. Germline CDR1 and CDR2: SEHNR and FQNEAQ (reference sequence). CDR3 DNA: TGTGCCAGCAGCCCCGACGGAACTAGCACAGATACGCAGTATTTT. Protein sequence: CASSPDGTSTDTQYF.

This clone was recorded only once. The chain is built from TRBV9 and TRBJ2-3, with D possibly TRBD2 on 5 matching bases. Germline assignment: CDR1 SGDLS and CDR2 YYNGEE. Trimming stripped 0 bases from V and 4 bases from J, with 12 bases between. The CDR3 runs to 15 residues. This CDR3 reads CASSVDPGYADTQYF. Written as DNA, the CDR3 is TGTGCCAGCAGCGTAGATCCGGGGTACGCAGATACGCAGTATTTT.

The rearrangement joins TRBV6-5 to TRBJ1-6; D gene unclear. This CDR3 has 16 amino acids. Per germline, CDR1 MNHEY and CDR2 SVGAGI. Trimming took off 0 bases at V and 0 bases at J, with 6 bases between the two ends. In nucleotides, the CDR3 is TGTGCCAGCAGTTACTCGGAGGGCTCCTATAATTCACCCCTCCACTTT. Its protein is CASSYSEGSYNSPLHF.

CDR3 bases: TGTGCCAGCAGTGAAACGGAGAACACTGAAGCTTTCTTT. This encodes CASSETENTEAFF. The chain joins TRBV6-1 to TRBJ1-1; unclear D gene. Germline CDR1 and CDR2: MNHNS and SASEGT. V shed 2 bases and J shed 1 base, with 5 bases lying between them. CDR3 size: 13 residues.

The chain links TRBV5-1 to TRBJ2-6, with D possibly matching TRBD1 (6 bases). In germline, CDR1 is SGHRS, CDR2 YFSETQ. Trimming stripped 2 bases from V and 0 bases from J, with 12 bases between. The length of the CDR3 is 17 residues. CDR3 residues: CASSFSDSTSGANVLTF. Here the CDR3 DNA reads TGCGCCAGCAGCTTTTCGGACAGTACCTCTGGGGCCAACGTCCTGACTTTC.

The chain combines TRBV7-2 with TRBJ2-7; TRBD2 aligns across 7 bases. This CDR3 contains 15 residues. The J segment lost 1 base and the V segment lost 4 bases, leaving 7 bases of the junction unmatched. The V gene's germline CDR1 is SGHTA and CDR2 FQGNSA. The DNA of the CDR3 is TGTGCCAGCAGCTCCGGACTAGGGGTTTCCTACGAGCAGTACTTC. Encoded protein: CASSSGLGVSYEQYF. The full variable domain, its missing parts supplied by reference TRBV7-2 and TRBJ2-7, is GAGVSQSPSNKVTEKGKDVELRCDPISGHTALYWYRQSLGQGLEFLIYFQGNSAPDKSGLPSDRFSAERTGGSVSTLTIQRTQQEDSAVYLCASSSGLGVSYEQYFGPGTRLTVT.

The chain couples TRBV3-1 (or the pseudogene TRBV3-2) to TRBJ1-1; the D is unclear. Germline V gene lookup returns CDR1 LGHDT and CDR2 YNNKEL (reference sequence). There are 13 residues in the CDR3. Trimming cost V 4 bases and J 1 base, with 7 bases left between them. CDR3: CASSPDWNTEAFF. CDR3 in DNA: TGTGCCAGCAGCCCTGACTGGAACACTGAAGCTTTCTTT.

The V gene is TRBV12-3 or TRBV12-4, the J gene TRBJ2-7; weak D call: TRBD1 (5 bases). The CDR3 has 13 residues. The V and J ends lost 6 bases and 5 bases respectively, with 14 bases between them. The CDR3 here is CASSFLSGNEQYF. CDR3 in DNA: TGTGCCAGCAGCTTCCTTTCAGGGAACGAGCAGTACTTC.

The rearrangement links TRBV18 to TRBJ1-2, with 11 bases matching TRBD1. The germline gives CDR1 KGHSH, CDR2 LQKENI. V lost 3 bases, J lost 8 bases, and 5 bases stayed unmatched. The CDR3 has 14 residues. Written as DNA, the CDR3 is TGTGCCAGCTCACCGGACAGGGGGCAAGGAGGCTACACCTTC. It translates to CASSPDRGQGGYTF.

This chain joins TRBV6-2 or TRBV6-3 and TRBJ2-5; TRBD1 or TRBD2 may be the D gene (6 bases each). The CDR3 contains 15 residues. Germline V CDR1 and CDR2: MNHEY, SVGEGT. V was shortened by 5 bases and J by 0 bases, with 13 bases between the two germline ends. In nucleotides, the CDR3 is TGTGCCAGCAGTCGGGGGCCCCGGTACCAAGAGACCCAGTACTTC. Translated: CASSRGPRYQETQYF.

J is TRBJ2-2 and V is TRBV25-1, with 7 bases matching TRBD1. CDR1 is MGHDK and CDR2 is SYGVNS in the germline V gene. This CDR3 spans 14 amino acids. Trimming cost V 3 bases and J 6 bases; bases outside gene matches: 4. CDR3 sequence reads: CASSDRTGAGELFF. CDR3 sequence (DNA): TGTGCCAGCAGTGACAGGACAGGTGCCGGGGAGCTGTTTTTT.

CDR3 protein: CASSSQRGSEQYF. CDR3 DNA sequence: TGTGCCAGCAGCTCCCAGCGTGGTAGCGAGCAGTACTTC. The chain carries TRBV7-2 and TRBJ2-7, with D hard to call. The CDR3 has 13 amino acids. The germline V gene encodes CDR1 SGHTA and CDR2 FQGNSA. Between the trimmed V and J ends, which lost 4 bases and 6 bases, there was a span of 13 bases.

The genes are TRBV12-3 or TRBV12-4 and TRBJ2-1, with D maybe TRBD2 (6 bases). Trimming stripped 5 bases from V and 7 bases from J, with 9 bases between. This CDR3 region has 12 residues. CDR3: CASSPSVNEQFF. Here the CDR3 DNA reads TGTGCCAGCAGTCCTAGCGTGAATGAGCAGTTCTTC.

CDR3 nucleotide sequence: TGTGCCAGCAGCTTAGCCGGGACAGCCAGATCATCCCTCCACTTT. Protein sequence: CASSLAGTARSSLHF. The chain employs TRBV11-1 and TRBJ1-6; 7 bases are shared with TRBD1. The CDR3 sequence is 15 residues long. V lost 0 bases, J lost 14 bases, and 10 bases stayed unmatched. CDR1 and CDR2 from the germline V gene are SGHAT and FQDESV (reference sequence).

This chain joins TRBV11-2 and TRBJ2-3; D is possibly TRBD2 (5 bases). The CDR3 runs to 13 residues. Germline V gene sequence: CDR1 SGHAT, CDR2 FQNNGV. Trimming pared 4 bases from V and 4 bases from J, leaving 9 bases between. The CDR3 nucleotides read TGTGCCAGCAGCTCCGGGGTGGCAGATACGCAGTATTTT. The encoded protein is CASSSGVADTQYF.

This clone turned up a few times. V is TRBV10-1 and J is TRBJ2-7, with 7 positions matching TRBD1. This CDR3 comprises 15 residues. Germline V lookup: CDR1 WNHNN, CDR2 SYGVQD (reference sequence). Losses at the gene ends were 1 base for V and 5 bases for J; bases not matched to a gene: 8. The CDR3 here is CASSEYRQGINEQYF. The CDR3 DNA sequence: TGCGCCAGCAGTGAGTATCGACAGGGAATCAACGAGCAGTACTTC.

V and J are TRBV7-9 and TRBJ1-2; D remains ambiguous. The CDR3 is 14 residues long. Germline V gives CDR1 SEHNR, CDR2 FQNEAQ (reference sequence). The germline V and J ends were trimmed by 2 bases and 4 bases, with 11 bases remaining between them. In DNA, the CDR3 is TGTGCCAGCAGCTTATGGGCAGGAAGCTATGGCTACACCTTC. Its translation is CASSLWAGSYGYTF. The whole variable domain, remainder taken from reference TRBV7-9 and TRBJ1-2, is DTGVSQNPRHKITKRGQNVTFRCDPISEHNRLYWYRQTLGQGPEFLTYFQNEAQLEKSRLLSDRFSAERPKGSFSTLEIQRTEQGDSAMYLCASSLWAGSYGYTFGSGTRLTVV.

The chain carries TRBV27 and TRBJ1-1, with D hard to call. CDR3 length equals 15 residues. The V gene's germline CDR1 is MNHEY and CDR2 SMNVEV (reference sequence). Trimming removed 7 bases at V and 3 bases at J, with 18 bases between. CDR3 loop: CASTMTGSGYTEAFF. CDR3 coding DNA: TGTGCCAGCACCATGACCGGGAGTGGGTACACTGAAGCTTTCTTT.

The genes are TRBV10-3 and TRBJ1-2; TRBD1 agrees at 8 bases. Germline V gene sequence: CDR1 ENHRY, CDR2 SYGVKD. Trimming took 6 bases from V and 4 from J; bases not matched to a gene: 10. CDR3 length: 15 amino acids. CDR3 DNA: TGTGCCATCAGCCCTCCGGGACAGGACGTCTATGGCTACACCTTC. This encodes CAISPPGQDVYGYTF.

This rearrangement joins TRBV10-3 to TRBJ2-3; TRBD1 matches at 10 bases. The V and J ends lost 3 bases and 1 base, in that order; junction bases with no gene match: 7. This CDR3 has 17 amino acids. Germline V gives CDR1 ENHRY, CDR2 SYGVKD. In DNA form, the CDR3 reads TGTGCCATCAGTGACGGGACAGGGGTAAGAGGCACAGATACGCAGTATTTT. As protein: CAISDGTGVRGTDTQYF.

The chain employs TRBV6-5 and TRBJ2-3, with D possibly being TRBD2 (6 bases). The V and J ends lost 6 bases and 4 bases respectively, with 14 bases between them. From germline, CDR1 is MNHEY and CDR2 SVGAGI. This CDR3 comprises 14 residues. In nucleotides, the CDR3 is TGTGCCAGCAGAAACCCCGGGGGAGCAGATACGCAGTATTTT. Protein: CASRNPGGADTQYF.

J is TRBJ2-7 and V is TRBV6-5; 7 positions match TRBD2. The CDR3 is 16 amino acids. With V trimmed by 0 bases and J by 5 bases, 10 bases remained unmatched. CDR1 is MNHEY, CDR2 SVGAGI, per germline. The CDR3 region has the DNA TGTGCCAGCAGTTACTCGACGGGCGGGGGTCTCGACGAGCAGTACTTC. Its protein product is CASSYSTGGGLDEQYF.

J is TRBJ1-4 and V is TRBV10-3; D unclear. Trimming pared 6 bases from V and 3 bases from J, leaving 8 bases between. The V gene's germline CDR1 is ENHRY and CDR2 SYGVKD. The CDR3 length is 13 residues. In DNA form, the CDR3 reads TGTGCCATCAGCGGGAGGGCTAATGAAAAACTGTTTTTT. Protein sequence: CAISGRANEKLFF.

The chain recombines TRBV6-5 with TRBJ2-1; 7 positions match TRBD2. The CDR3 sequence is 14 residues long. With 8 bases clipped from V and 7 bases from J, the junction kept 11 bases outside the gene matches. The germline V gene encodes CDR1 MNHEY and CDR2 SVGAGI. CDR3 DNA: TGTGCCAGCCCACCATCAGCGGGGTCTAATGAGCAGTTCTTC. This sequence encodes CASPPSAGSNEQFF.

V is TRBV2 and J is TRBJ2-2; D remains ambiguous. Per germline, CDR1 SNHLY and CDR2 FYNNEI. Trimming pared 3 bases from V and 3 bases from J, leaving 14 bases between. There are 16 residues in the CDR3. DNA for the CDR3: TGTGCCAGCAGTGACGGCTGGGTTTGGGACACCGGGGAGCTGTTTTTT. Its translation: CASSDGWVWDTGELFF.

The V gene is TRBV7-9, the J gene TRBJ1-1; maybe TRBD1 (5 bases). Per the germline V gene, CDR1 is SEHNR and CDR2 is FQNEAQ (reference sequence). The CDR3 covers 15 residues. The V end was cut by 0 bases, the J end by 1 base, with 9 bases between. DNA of the CDR3: TGTGCCAGCAGCTTAGCGACCCAGGGGAACACTGAAGCTTTCTTT. It yields the protein CASSLATQGNTEAFF.

This clone was seen only once. This chain connects TRBV4-2 to TRBJ2-7, with 8 bases lining up with TRBD1. Per germline, CDR1 LGHNA and CDR2 YNFKEQ. This CDR3 comprises 15 residues. V lost 4 bases and J lost 1; bases outside the gene matches: 6. The CDR3 loop reads CASSLGQAVSYEQYF. The CDR3 coding sequence is TGTGCCAGCAGCCTGGGACAGGCGGTATCCTACGAGCAGTACTTC.

CDR3 in DNA: TGTGCCAGCAGTCCGGGACAGGTGAACACTGAAGCTTTCTTT. It translates to CASSPGQVNTEAFF. The rearrangement uses TRBV6-5 and TRBJ1-1; 8 nucleotides align to TRBD1. The germline V gene encodes CDR1 MNHEY and CDR2 SVGAGI. The CDR3 loop spans 14 amino acids. V was clipped by 5 bases and J by 0 bases; unmatched bases: 2.